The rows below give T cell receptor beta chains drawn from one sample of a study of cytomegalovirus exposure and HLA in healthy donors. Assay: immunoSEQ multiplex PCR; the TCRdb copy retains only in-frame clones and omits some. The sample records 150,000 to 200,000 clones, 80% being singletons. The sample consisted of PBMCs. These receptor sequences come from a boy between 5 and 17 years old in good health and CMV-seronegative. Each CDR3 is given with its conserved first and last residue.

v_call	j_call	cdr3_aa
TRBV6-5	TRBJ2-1	CASSRTDYNEQFF
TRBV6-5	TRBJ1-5	CASSYSYTGGSQPQHF
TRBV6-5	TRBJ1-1	CASSYVAGGKNTEAFF
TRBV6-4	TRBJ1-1	CASLPEGGQGKAFF
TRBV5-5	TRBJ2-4	CASSLAGGLRSTKNIQYF
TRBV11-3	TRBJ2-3	CASSLGTGHTDTQYF
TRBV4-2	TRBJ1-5	CASSQVDRSNQPQHF
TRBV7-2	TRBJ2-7	CASSFPGQGYEQYF
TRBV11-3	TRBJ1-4	CASSPRTGTTNEKLFF
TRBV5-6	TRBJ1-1	CASRKNRGWNTEAFF
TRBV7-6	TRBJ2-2	CASSSWTGRNTGELFF
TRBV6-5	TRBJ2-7	CASSSPLVFEQYF
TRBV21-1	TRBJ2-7	CASSASGRGYEQYF